This record covers a single TCR beta chain. The authors' processing: Amplification of reference gene primers provided the estimated nucleated cell counts. The protocol was immunoSEQ multiplex PCR, while the TCRdb copy is restricted to in-frame clones and leaves out a portion. From that table come the V and J calls and clone size; the DNA was used to work out D and trimming. Of fewer than 400,000 clones listed, roughly 85% are singletons. J lost 4 bases, V lost 6 bases, and 6 bases had no gene match. The CDR3 has 16 residues. CDR1 and CDR2 (germline): SEHNR, FQNEAQ (reference sequence). This sample is drawn from a study of blood T cell repertoires in COVID-19. Study as a whole: Sites in the United States, Italy and Spain provided acute and convalescent COVID-19 samples. The analysed material was cDNA or gDNA that came from T cells, B-cell-depleted T cells, or PBMCs.

The rearrangement links TRBV7-9 to TRBJ2-3; TRBD2 agrees at 14 bases. The receptor's source is a woman younger than 30 with acute or convalescent COVID-19. Material: peripheral blood. CDR3 DNA sequence: TGTGCCAGCAGTCCGCGACTAGCGGGGGGGCCAGATACGCAGTATTTT. It yields the protein CASSPRLAGGPDTQYF.